Given below is one TCR beta chain in context. No antigen is known for it. No clone much larger than this one lies a single base away; base qualities are absent. This record comes from a study of blood T cell repertoires in COVID-19 (TCRdb year 2020). In terms of the full investigation: Collaborator samples came from the United States, Italy and Spain and covered acute and convalescent phases of COVID-19. The material from the prospective study consisted of cDNA or gDNA derived from T cells, B-cell-depleted T cells, or PBMCs. Subjects who had been exposed to COVID-19, were actively infected with it, or had recovered from it provided the deeply sampled blood TCRbeta repertoires that made up the dataset. The repertoires were released in a freely available public database meant as a resource for research on the immune response to SARS-CoV-2. Samples were obtained from the ongoing ImmuneRACE study (first 160 participants) and from some 1,200 subjects provided by 6 global collaborators. The sample metadata nearly always contained a de-identified subject ID, COVID-19 status, age in years and sex. Where HLA class I and class II types were available, the types were taken from metadata supplied by the sample provider, not from assay-based typing. Study-level results and caveats: How much clinical and demographic metadata was included differed by source and by participant, and the metadata was provided uncurated.

CDR1 SQVTM and CDR2 ANQGSEA are derived from the germline V gene. Relative to germline, V is 6 bases shorter and J is 4 bases shorter, with 12 bases between their ends. The cysteine opens and the phenylalanine closes a CDR3 of 13 amino acids. The DNA shown is the 39-base CDR3, in frame from base 1. Collaborating institutions collected whole blood in K2EDTA tubes following their own protocols. For TCRbeta analysis, collaborator samples were shipped as frozen whole blood, as isolated PBMCs, or as DNA extracted from either sample type. The immunoSEQ Assay, a bias-controlled multiplex PCR, was used to amplify TCRbeta CDR3 regions from genomic DNA. The paper's data handling went like this. The number of nucleated cells in each sample was estimated by amplification of reference gene primers within the assay. To quantify the absolute abundance of each unique TCRbeta CDR3 rearrangement, sequence reads were collapsed and filtered. For each sample, productive Simpson clonality was calculated by taking the square root of Simpson's diversity index across productive rearrangements. TCRdb stores this immuneACCESS table with in-frame sequences only. Part of the clones is absent; in the studies checked, under half of the shortfall reflects unresolved V genes, and no reason is known for the rest. Clonal size and the V and J genes are those of that table, whereas D and trimming came from the DNA. Within this sample are fewer than 85,000 clones, with around 90% of them counted one time only. Clones ranked in the top ten supply 5.8% of the sample.

The TCR was taken from a man aged 50 or older with active COVID-19. Sample: peripheral blood. The chain links TRBV29-1 with TRBJ1-4, with TRBD1 perhaps the D gene, on 5 matching bases. The DNA sequence is TGCAGCGTCGGGAGGGGCCGTAATGAAAAACTGTTTTTT. Its product reads: CSVGRGRNEKLFF.